These T cell receptor beta chains were read from a single sample in a study of CD8 T cells in Susac syndrome. In TCRdb, the immunoSEQ multiplex PCR reads were re-called with MiXCR into one record per CDR3 protein. The data show a few hundred thousand distinct CDR3 sequences, with about 94% seen just once and over 0.1% held by the top ten. Source material: CD8+ T cells from PBMCs. The origin of the receptors is a human donor with multiple sclerosis. Both conserved end residues are part of each CDR3. Each record gives: J gene, D gene, V gene, clone size, CDR3 DNA, CDR3 protein. D genes are given only for firm matches. For some rows the clone size is stated as once, few or many, or as a class when expanded; others skip it.

>TRBJ2-5|-|TRBV27|once
TGTGCCAGCAGTTCGCTTGGGACCCAGTACTTC
CASSSLGTQYF
>TRBJ2-5|TRBD2|TRBV2|-
TGTGCCAGCAGTGAGGAGGGACTAGCAGTTCAAGAGACCCAGTACTTC
CASSEEGLAVQETQYF
>TRBJ2-3|-|TRBV20-1|once
TGCAGTGCTATTCTCGCTACCGGGACCGAATTTCCAGATACGCAGTATTTT
CSAILATGTEFPDTQYF
>TRBJ2-2|-|TRBV11-2|once
TGTGCCAGCAGCTTGGGTCAACATGAGCTCACCGGGGAGCTGTTTTTT
CASSLGQHELTGELFF
>TRBJ2-7|-|TRBV3-1|few
TGTGCCAGCAGCCAAGATCCCGGTTTCGAGCAGTACTTC
CASSQDPGFEQYF
>TRBJ2-7|-|TRBV5-6|-
TGTGCCAGCAGCTTGGCGTCCCCCGGGAGCGAGCAGTACTTC
CASSLASPGSEQYF
>TRBJ2-7|TRBD1|TRBV27|once
TGTGCCAGCAGTTTATTGCCCGGGACAGGCTCCTACGAGCAGTACTTC
CASSLLPGTGSYEQYF
>TRBJ2-1|TRBD2|TRBV7-9|-
TGTGCCAGCAGGGGGGGGACGATCATCGAGCAGTTCTTC
CASRGGTIIEQFF
>TRBJ1-3|-|TRBV6-1|-
TGTGCCAGCACCTACCCCGGGGCCCCCACCTCTGGAAACACCATATATTTT
CASTYPGAPTSGNTIYF
>TRBJ2-2|-|TRBV7-2|-
TGTGCCAGCCTCTCTGGGGAGCTGTTTTTT
CASLSGELFF
>TRBJ2-7|-|TRBV29-1|-
TGCAGCGTTTTTACGGCGGACTCCTACGAGCAGTACTTC
CSVFTADSYEQYF
>TRBJ2-2|-|TRBV19|-
TGTGCCAGTAGTATAGGTGCGAACACCGGGGAGCTGTTTTTT
CASSIGANTGELFF
>TRBJ2-2|-|TRBV20-1|-
TGCAGTGCTAGAGACCCCGTTGAAGCGAACACCGGGGAGCTGTTTTTT
CSARDPVEANTGELFF
>TRBJ2-3|-|TRBV15|-
TGTGCCACCGGCAGGACAGATACGCAGTATTTT
CATGRTDTQYF
>TRBJ1-1|-|TRBV11-2|-
TGTGCCAGCAGCTCCGGAAGACCTGAAGCTTTCTTT
CASSSGRPEAFF
>TRBJ2-5|-|TRBV6-2/TRBV6-3|-
TGTGCCAGCAGTTACACCCAAGAGACCCAGTACTTC
CASSYTQETQYF
>TRBJ2-5|TRBD2|TRBV5-4|-
TGTGCCAGCAGCCCCGGACTAGTGGAGACCCAGTACTTC
CASSPGLVETQYF
>TRBJ2-7|TRBD2|TRBV9|-
TGTGCCAGCAGTCCTACCCGACTAGCGGGTTACGAGCAGTACTTC
CASSPTRLAGYEQYF
>TRBJ1-4|-|TRBV5-1|once
TGCGCCAGCAGCTTCCTCCAGGGGCCGGGAGGTGAAAAACTGTTTTTT
CASSFLQGPGGEKLFF
>TRBJ2-2|-|TRBV4-1|once
TGCGCCAGCAGCCAAGATGAAAGGACCGGGGAGCTGTTTTTT
CASSQDERTGELFF